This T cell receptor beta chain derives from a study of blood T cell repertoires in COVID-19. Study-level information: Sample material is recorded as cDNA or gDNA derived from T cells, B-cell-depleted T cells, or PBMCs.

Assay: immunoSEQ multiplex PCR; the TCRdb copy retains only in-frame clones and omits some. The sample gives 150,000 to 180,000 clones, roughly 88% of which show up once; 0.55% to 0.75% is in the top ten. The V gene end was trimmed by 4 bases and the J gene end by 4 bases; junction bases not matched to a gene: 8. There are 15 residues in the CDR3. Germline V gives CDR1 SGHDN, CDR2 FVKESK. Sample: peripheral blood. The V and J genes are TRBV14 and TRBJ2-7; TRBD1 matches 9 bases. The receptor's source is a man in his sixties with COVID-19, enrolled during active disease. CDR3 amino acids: CASSRPQGARYEQYF. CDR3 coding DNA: TGTGCCAGCAGCCGCCCACAGGGGGCCCGGTACGAGCAGTACTTC.